Given below is one T cell receptor beta chain in context. Its specificity is not known. The source of the sample is a study of cytomegalovirus exposure and HLA in healthy donors. Findings and limits, study-wide: A few CMV-associated chains proved CMV antigen-specific in vitro. Highest at DRB1 and lowest at HLA-C, TCR association rates differed among HLA loci in a later analysis.

Donors likely had unrecorded immune exposures despite being nominally healthy when sampled. CDR1 is ENHRY and CDR2 is SYGVKD in the germline V gene. V was clipped by 2 bases and J by 6 bases, with 13 bases between them. The CDR3 has 14 residues. Vbeta (60) and Jbeta (13) primers were used in the PCR. Per the study methods: As a later analysis found, there were about 80 million unique TCR beta chains, of which some 9.9 million were shared. Using immunoSEQ multiplex PCR, the repertoire was profiled, and TCRdb retains in-frame clones only, with some absent. That table furnishes V, J and clone size, whereas the DNA furnished D and trimming. The top ten hold 7.5% to 8% of the sample, which has fewer than 90,000 clones, about 67% seen once.

The source material was PBMCs. The V call is TRBV10-3, the J call TRBJ1-2; D is uncertain. The clonotype originates from a man in his forties in good health and CMV-seropositive. CDR3 in amino acids: CAISEPGKNDGYTF. In DNA form, the CDR3 reads TGTGCCATCAGTGAGCCCGGTAAAAACGATGGCTACACCTTC.